This T cell receptor (beta chain) was identified during a study of blood T cell repertoires in COVID-19 (dated by TCRdb to 2018 to 2020). Background on the whole study: Samples covering the acute and convalescent phases of COVID-19 were provided by collaborators in the United States, Italy and Spain. HLA class I and class II types, where available, came from metadata supplied by the sample provider rather than from assay-based typing. Nearly every sample came with metadata listing a de-identified subject ID, COVID-19 status, age in years and sex. The material from the prospective study consisted of cDNA or gDNA derived from T cells, B-cell-depleted T cells, or PBMCs. The repertoires were released in a freely available public database intended as a resource for research on the immune response to SARS-CoV-2. The dataset comprised deeply sampled blood TCRbeta repertoires from subjects exposed to, actively infected with, or recovered from COVID-19. Samples came from the ongoing ImmuneRACE study (first 160 participants) plus 1,254 subjects from 6 global collaborators.

TCRbeta CDR3 regions were amplified from genomic DNA by means of the immunoSEQ Assay, a bias-controlled multiplex PCR. Per the original workflow: Nucleated cell counts per sample were estimated from amplification of reference gene primers within the assay. Sequence reads were collapsed and filtered to measure the absolute abundance of every unique TCRbeta CDR3 rearrangement. For each sample, productive Simpson clonality was calculated by taking the square root of Simpson's diversity index across productive rearrangements. Held by TCRdb, this immuneACCESS table contains in-frame sequences only and omits some clones. Under half of the omission traces to an unresolved V gene where checked; the cause of the rest is unknown. V and J calls plus clone size are reproduced from that table; the DNA served to infer D and trimming. Recorded for this sample are about 310,000 clones; just under 90% of them occurred a single time. About 9.4% of the sample is in the top ten clones.

Study-level results and caveats: The amount of clinical and demographic metadata varied by source and participant and was provided uncurated.

Comment on this clone: Its antigen is unknown. It has no much larger one-base neighbor in the sample; base qualities were not kept.

Participants in the prospective study were aged roughly 18 to 100 years, lived in about two dozen United States geographic areas, and enrolled through a virtual design. To assign participants to cohorts, the prospective study relied on clinical history that participants themselves reported in a screening survey and a study questionnaire. Recovered participants in ImmuneRACE Cohort 3 were defined as having two consecutive negative NP/OP PCR tests, clearance from a healthcare professional, or resolution of symptoms. In the prospective study, mobile phlebotomists collected whole blood, serum and a nasopharyngeal or oropharyngeal swab from each participant. Additional blood draws and questionnaires over an approximately two-month period could optionally be provided by prospective study participants. Before DNA extraction, blood samples from the prospective study were shipped at room temperature or frozen.

At the junction V is shortened by 6 bases and J by 3 bases, with 9 bases in between. The CDR3 has 12 amino acids, counting the end cysteine and phenylalanine. The kept DNA is CDR3 alone, 36 bases in frame from the first base. From a lookup of the germline V gene, CDR1 and CDR2 are WSHSY and SAAADI. The rearranged segments are TRBV10-2 and TRBJ2-7; TRBD1 could be the D gene, as 6 bases match. The receptor was isolated from a woman in her 30s who had recovered from COVID-19. The source material was PBMCs or T cells enriched from blood (not recorded which). The nucleotide sequence reads TGCGCCAGCAGCGGACAGAACTACGAGCAGTACTTC. Its coded protein is CASSGQNYEQYF.